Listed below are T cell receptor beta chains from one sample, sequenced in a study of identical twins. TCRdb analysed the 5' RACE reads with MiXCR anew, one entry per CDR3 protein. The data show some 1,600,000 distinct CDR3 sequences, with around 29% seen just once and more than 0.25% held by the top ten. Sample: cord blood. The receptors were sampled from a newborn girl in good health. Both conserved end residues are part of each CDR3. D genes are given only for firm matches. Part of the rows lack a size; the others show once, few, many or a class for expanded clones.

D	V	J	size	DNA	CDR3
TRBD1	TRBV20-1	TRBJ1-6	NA	TGCAGTGCTGCCAGGGGGCGCGCCAATAATTCACCCCTCCACTTT	CSAARGRANNSPLHF
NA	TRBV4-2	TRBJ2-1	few	TGTGCCAGCAGCCAAGATAAGGGGACAACCTACAATGAGCAGTTCTTC	CASSQDKGTTYNEQFF
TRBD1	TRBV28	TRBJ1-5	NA	TGTGCCAGCACCCCGGACAGGGTAAGAAATCAGCCCCAGCATTTT	CASTPDRVRNQPQHF
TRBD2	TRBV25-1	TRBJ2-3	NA	TGTGCCAGCAGTGCGGGACTAGCGGGAGGACCATTCTTCACAGATACGCAGTATTTT	CASSAGLAGGPFFTDTQYF
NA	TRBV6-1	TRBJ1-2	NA	TGTGCCAGCAACCCACAGGTTAACTATGGCTACACCTTC	CASNPQVNYGYTF
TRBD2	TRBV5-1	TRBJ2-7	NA	TGCGCCAACAAGACTAGCGGGGGCTTTTACGAGCAGTACTTC	CANKTSGGFYEQYF
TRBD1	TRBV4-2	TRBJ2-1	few	TGTGCCAGCAGCCAAGATTCTGGCAGGGGGCTAATCTATGAGCAGTTCTTC	CASSQDSGRGLIYEQFF
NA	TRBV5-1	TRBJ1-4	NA	TGCGCCAGCAGCTTGGGGCCAAAGGGAAGGGAAAAACTGTTTTTT	CASSLGPKGREKLFF
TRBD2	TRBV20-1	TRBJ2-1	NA	TGCAGTGCTAGAAAGGCTAGCGGGAGCCATGAGCAGTTCTTC	CSARKASGSHEQFF
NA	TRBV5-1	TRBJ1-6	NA	TGCGCCAGCAGCTCCGGGCTTTCTTATAATTCACCCCTCCACTTT	CASSSGLSYNSPLHF
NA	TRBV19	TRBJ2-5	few	TGTGCCAGTAGTATGGGGACAGGACTAGCGCGGGTTCAAGAGACCCAGTACTTC	CASSMGTGLARVQETQYF
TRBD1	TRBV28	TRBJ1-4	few	TGTGCCAGCAGTGACAGGGGCGACGCAACTAATGAAAAACTGTTTTTT	CASSDRGDATNEKLFF
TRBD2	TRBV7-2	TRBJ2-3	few	TGTGCCAGCAGCCCACCAACTAGCGGGGGGGCCAGAGATACGCAGTATTTT	CASSPPTSGGARDTQYF
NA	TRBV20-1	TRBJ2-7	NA	TGCAGTGCCCTTAAGGCCGCCTACGAGCAGTACTTC	CSALKAAYEQYF
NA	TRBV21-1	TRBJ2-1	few	TGTGCCAGCAGCAACCCCGGGACTCCCTCCTACAATGAGCAGTTCTTC	CASSNPGTPSYNEQFF
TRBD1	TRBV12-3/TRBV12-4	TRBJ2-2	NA	TGTGCCAGCAGGAGGACAGGGGGTGGCACCGGGGAGCTGTTTTTT	CASRRTGGGTGELFF
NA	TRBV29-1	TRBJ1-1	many	TGCAGCGTTTGTCGGAAGGGGAACACTGAAGCTTTCTTT	CSVCRKGNTEAFF
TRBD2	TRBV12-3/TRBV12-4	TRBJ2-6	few	TGTGCCAGCAGTTTAAGGGTTCGGGGCCTACTACCCCTAGCGGAATCTGGGGCCAACGTCCTGACTTTC	CASSLRVRGLLPLAESGANVLTF
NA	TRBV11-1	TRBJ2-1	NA	TGTGCCAGCAGCCAATCAGGGGCGCATGAGCAGTTCTTC	CASSQSGAHEQFF
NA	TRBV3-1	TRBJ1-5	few	TGTGCCAGCAGTCTAGAGCAGCGAGGGCATAGCAATCAGCCCCAGCATTTT	CASSLEQRGHSNQPQHF
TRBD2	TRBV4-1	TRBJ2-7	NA	TGCGCCAGCAGCCAACCAGGACTAGCCTCCTACAATGAGCAGTACTTC	CASSQPGLASYNEQYF
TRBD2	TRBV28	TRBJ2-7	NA	TGTGCCAGCAGTTTAGTGGGGGACAGAATCCGACTAGCGGACTACAATGAGCAGTACTTC	CASSLVGDRIRLADYNEQYF
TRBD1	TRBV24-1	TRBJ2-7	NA	TGTGCCACCAGTGGGACAGGGGGCGTGGTGAATGAGCAGTACTTC	CATSGTGGVVNEQYF
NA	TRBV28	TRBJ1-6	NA	TGTGCCAGCAGTCTAACCCTAGATTCCTATAATTCACCCCTCCACTTT	CASSLTLDSYNSPLHF
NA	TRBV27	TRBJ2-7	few	TGTGCCAGCAGTCAAACGACAGGATCCCCCTACGAGCAGTACTTC	CASSQTTGSPYEQYF
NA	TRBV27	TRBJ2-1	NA	TGTGCCAGCAGTTTATTTGCCGATCGGCAGTTCTTC	CASSLFADRQFF